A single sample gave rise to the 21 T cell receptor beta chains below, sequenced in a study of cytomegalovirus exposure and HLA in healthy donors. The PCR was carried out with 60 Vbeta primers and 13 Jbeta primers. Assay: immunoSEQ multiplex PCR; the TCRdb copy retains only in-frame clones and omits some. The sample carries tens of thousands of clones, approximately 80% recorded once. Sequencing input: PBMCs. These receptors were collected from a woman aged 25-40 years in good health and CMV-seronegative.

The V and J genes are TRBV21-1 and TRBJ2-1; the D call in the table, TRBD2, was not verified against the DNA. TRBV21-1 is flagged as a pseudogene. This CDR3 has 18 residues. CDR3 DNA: TGTGCCAGCACCCAGGGACTAGCGGGAGCGATACCTTACAATGAGCAGTTCTTC. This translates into CASTQGLAGAIPYNEQFF.

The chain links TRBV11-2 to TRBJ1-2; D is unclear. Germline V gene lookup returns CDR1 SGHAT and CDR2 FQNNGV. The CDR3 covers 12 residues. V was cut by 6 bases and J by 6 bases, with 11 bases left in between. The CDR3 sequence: CASSLGVNGYTF. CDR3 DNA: TGTGCCAGCAGTCTGGGAGTTAATGGCTACACCTTC.

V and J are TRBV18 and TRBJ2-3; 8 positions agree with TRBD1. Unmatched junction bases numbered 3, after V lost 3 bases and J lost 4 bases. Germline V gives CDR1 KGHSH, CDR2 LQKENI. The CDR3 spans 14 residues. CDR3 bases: TGTGCCAGCTCACCCGGGACAGGAGCAGATACGCAGTATTTT. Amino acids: CASSPGTGADTQYF. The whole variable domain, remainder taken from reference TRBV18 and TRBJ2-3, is NAGVMQNPRHLVRRRGQEARLRCSPMKGHSHVYWYRQLPEEGLKFMVYLQKENIIDESGMPKERFSAEFPKEGPSILRIQQVVRGDSAAYFCASSPGTGADTQYFGPGTRLTVL.

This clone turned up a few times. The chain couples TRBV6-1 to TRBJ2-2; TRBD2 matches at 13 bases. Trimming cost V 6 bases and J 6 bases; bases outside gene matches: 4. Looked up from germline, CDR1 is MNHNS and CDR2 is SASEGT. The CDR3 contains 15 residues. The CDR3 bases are TGTGCCAGCAGCCGGACTAGCGGGAGCCCCGGGGAGCTGTTTTTT. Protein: CASSRTSGSPGELFF.

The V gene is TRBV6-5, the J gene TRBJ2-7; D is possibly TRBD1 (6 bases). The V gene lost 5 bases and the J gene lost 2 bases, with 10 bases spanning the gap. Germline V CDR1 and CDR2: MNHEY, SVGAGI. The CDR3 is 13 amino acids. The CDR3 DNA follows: TGTGCCAGCAGTGAGGGGGTCGCCTACGAGCAGTACTTC. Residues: CASSEGVAYEQYF.

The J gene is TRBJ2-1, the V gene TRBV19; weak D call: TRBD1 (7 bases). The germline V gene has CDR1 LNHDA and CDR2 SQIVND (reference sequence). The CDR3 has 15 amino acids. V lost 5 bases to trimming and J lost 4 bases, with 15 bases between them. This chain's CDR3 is CASSQGGATYNEQFF. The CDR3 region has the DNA TGTGCCAGTAGTCAGGGGGGAGCCACTTACAATGAGCAGTTCTTC.

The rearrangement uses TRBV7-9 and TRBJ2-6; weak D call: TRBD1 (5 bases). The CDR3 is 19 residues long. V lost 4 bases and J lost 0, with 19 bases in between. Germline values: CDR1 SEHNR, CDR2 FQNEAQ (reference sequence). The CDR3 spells CASSSPKGAPGSGANVLTF. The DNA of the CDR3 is TGTGCCAGCAGCTCGCCTAAAGGGGCCCCTGGCTCTGGGGCCAACGTCCTGACTTTC.

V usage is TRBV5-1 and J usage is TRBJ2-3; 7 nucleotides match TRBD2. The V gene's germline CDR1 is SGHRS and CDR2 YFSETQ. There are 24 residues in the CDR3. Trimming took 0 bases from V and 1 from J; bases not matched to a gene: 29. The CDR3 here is CASSLVWEGLLRDGANEGTDTQYF. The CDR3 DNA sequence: TGCGCCAGCAGCTTGGTTTGGGAGGGCCTCCTCCGGGATGGTGCAAATGAGGGCACAGATACGCAGTATTTT.

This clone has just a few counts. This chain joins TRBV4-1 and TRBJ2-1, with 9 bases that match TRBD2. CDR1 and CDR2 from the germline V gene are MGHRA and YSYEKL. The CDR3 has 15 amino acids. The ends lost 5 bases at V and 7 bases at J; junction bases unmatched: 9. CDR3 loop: CASSTIAGVENEQFF. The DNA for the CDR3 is TGCGCCAGCAGCACCATAGCGGGAGTTGAGAATGAGCAGTTCTTC.

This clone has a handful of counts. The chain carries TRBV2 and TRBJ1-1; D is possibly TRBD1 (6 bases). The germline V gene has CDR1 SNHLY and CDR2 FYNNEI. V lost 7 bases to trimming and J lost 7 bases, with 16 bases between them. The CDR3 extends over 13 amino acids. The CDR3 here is CASIPDRFGEAFF. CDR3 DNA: TGTGCCAGCATTCCGGACAGATTTGGTGAAGCTTTCTTT.

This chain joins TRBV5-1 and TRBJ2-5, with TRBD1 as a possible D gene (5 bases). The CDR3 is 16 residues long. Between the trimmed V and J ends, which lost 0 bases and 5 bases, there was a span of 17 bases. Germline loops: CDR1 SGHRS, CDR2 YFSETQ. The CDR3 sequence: CASSLEGWGSGETQYF. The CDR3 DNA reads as TGCGCCAGCAGCTTGGAGGGCTGGGGCTCCGGCGAGACCCAGTACTTC.

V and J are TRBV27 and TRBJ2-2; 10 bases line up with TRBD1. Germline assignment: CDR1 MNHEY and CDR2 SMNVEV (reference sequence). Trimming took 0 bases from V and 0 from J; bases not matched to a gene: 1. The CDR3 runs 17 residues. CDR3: CASSLSGTGANTGELFF. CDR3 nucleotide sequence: TGTGCCAGCAGTTTATCCGGGACAGGGGCGAACACCGGGGAGCTGTTTTTT.

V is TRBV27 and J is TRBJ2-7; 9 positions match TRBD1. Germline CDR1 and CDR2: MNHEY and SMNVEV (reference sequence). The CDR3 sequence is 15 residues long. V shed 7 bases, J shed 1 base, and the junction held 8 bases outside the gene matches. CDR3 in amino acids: CASTTGTGSSYEQYF. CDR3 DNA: TGTGCCAGCACTACTGGGACAGGGTCTTCCTACGAGCAGTACTTC.

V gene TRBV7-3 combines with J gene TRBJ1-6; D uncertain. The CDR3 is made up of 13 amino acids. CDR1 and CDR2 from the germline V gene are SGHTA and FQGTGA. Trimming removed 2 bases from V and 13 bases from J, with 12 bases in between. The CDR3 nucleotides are TGTGCCAGCAGCTTAGCCTTTGACACCCCCCTCCACTTT. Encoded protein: CASSLAFDTPLHF.

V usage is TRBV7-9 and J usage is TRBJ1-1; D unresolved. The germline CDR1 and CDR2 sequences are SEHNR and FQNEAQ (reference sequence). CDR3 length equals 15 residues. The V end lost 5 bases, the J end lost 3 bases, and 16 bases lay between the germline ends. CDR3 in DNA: TGTGCCAGCAGCCGTCGGACGGCGGGTGACACTGAAGCTTTCTTT. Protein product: CASSRRTAGDTEAFF. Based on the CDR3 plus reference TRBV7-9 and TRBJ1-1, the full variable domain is DTGVSQNPRHKITKRGQNVTFRCDPISEHNRLYWYRQTLGQGPEFLTYFQNEAQLEKSRLLSDRFSAERPKGSFSTLEIQRTEQGDSAMYLCASSRRTAGDTEAFFGQGTRLTVV.

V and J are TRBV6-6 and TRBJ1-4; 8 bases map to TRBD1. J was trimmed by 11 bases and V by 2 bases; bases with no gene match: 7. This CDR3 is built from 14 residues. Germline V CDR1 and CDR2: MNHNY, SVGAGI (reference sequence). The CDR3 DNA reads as TGTGCCAGCAGTTACCGCGGACAGGGAAGGAAACTGTTTTTT. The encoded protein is CASSYRGQGRKLFF.

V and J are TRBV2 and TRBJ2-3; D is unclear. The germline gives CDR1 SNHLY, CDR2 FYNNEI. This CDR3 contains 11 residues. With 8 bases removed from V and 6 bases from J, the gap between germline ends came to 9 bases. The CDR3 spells CASEHPDTQYF. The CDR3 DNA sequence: TGTGCCAGCGAACACCCGGATACGCAGTATTTT.

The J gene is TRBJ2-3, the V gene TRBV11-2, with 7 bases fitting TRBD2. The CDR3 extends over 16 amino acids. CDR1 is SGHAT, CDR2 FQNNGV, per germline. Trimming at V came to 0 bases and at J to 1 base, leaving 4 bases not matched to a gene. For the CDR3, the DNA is TGTGCCAGCAGCTTAGAATGGGCGGGGGGCACAGATACGCAGTATTTT. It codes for CASSLEWAGGTDTQYF. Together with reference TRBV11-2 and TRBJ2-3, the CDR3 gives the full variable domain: EAGVAQSPRYKIIEKRQSVAFWCNPISGHATLYWYQQILGQGPKLLIQFQNNGVVDDSQLPKDRFSAERLKGVDSTLKIQPAKLEDSAVYLCASSLEWAGGTDTQYFGPGTRLTVL.

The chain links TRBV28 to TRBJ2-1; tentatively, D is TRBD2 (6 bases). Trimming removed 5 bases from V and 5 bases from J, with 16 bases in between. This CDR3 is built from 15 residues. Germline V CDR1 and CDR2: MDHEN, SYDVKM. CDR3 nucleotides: TGTGCCAGCAGTCCCAGGGACCCGGGGGACAATGAGCAGTTCTTC. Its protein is CASSPRDPGDNEQFF.

The CDR3 spells CASSPGTYVQPQHF. CDR3 DNA sequence: TGTGCCAGCAGCCCCGGGACATATGTACAGCCCCAGCATTTT. V gene TRBV2 combines with J gene TRBJ1-5; weak D call: TRBD1 (6 bases). Germline V lookup: CDR1 SNHLY, CDR2 FYNNEI. Trimming cost V 6 bases and J 7 bases, with 16 bases left between them. CDR3 length equals 14 residues.

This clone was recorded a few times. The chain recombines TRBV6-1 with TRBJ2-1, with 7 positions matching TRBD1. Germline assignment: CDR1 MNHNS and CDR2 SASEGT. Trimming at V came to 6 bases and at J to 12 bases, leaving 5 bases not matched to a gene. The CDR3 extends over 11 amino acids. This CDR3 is CASRSQGWQFF. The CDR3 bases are TGTGCCAGCAGATCACAGGGGTGGCAGTTCTTC.